The rows below give T cell receptor beta chains drawn from one sample of a study of regulatory T cells in long-lasting Graves disease. Each CDR3 protein gets one entry after TCRdb re-called the multiplex PCR reads with MiXCR. The sample lists 350,000 to 550,000 distinct CDR3 sequences, approximately 15% occurring once. A further study also used this sample, focusing on T cells in Graves' hyperthyroidism and ophthalmopathy.

Sequencing used peripheral blood mononuclear cells (PBMCs), obtained at new diagnosis, from a patient treated with antithyroid drugs. All receptors come from a woman aged 45 to 65 with Graves disease. Both conserved end residues are part of each CDR3. Fields, in order: J gene, clone size, D gene, V gene, CDR3 protein, CDR3 DNA. The D gene is left open where the match is weak. The size of a clone is reported for some rows only, either as once, few or many, or as a class for expanded clones.

j_gene: TRBJ1-1; abundance: many; d_gene: NA; v_gene: TRBV29-1; CDR3aa: CSVDQTGNTEAFF; CDR3nt: TGCAGCGTTGACCAGACAGGGAACACTGAAGCTTTCTTT
j_gene: TRBJ2-5; abundance: NA; d_gene: TRBD2; v_gene: TRBV6-2/TRBV6-3; CDR3aa: CASSYLSSGEETQYF; CDR3nt: TGTGCCAGCAGTTACCTCAGTAGCGGGGAAGAGACCCAGTACTTC
j_gene: TRBJ2-5; abundance: NA; d_gene: TRBD1; v_gene: TRBV18; CDR3aa: CASSDGTGGRETQYF; CDR3nt: TGTGCCAGCTCAGACGGGACAGGGGGCCGAGAGACCCAGTACTTC
j_gene: TRBJ1-2; abundance: once; d_gene: NA; v_gene: TRBV14; CDR3aa: CASSQGRNYGYTF; CDR3nt: TGTGCCAGCAGCCAAGGGAGAAACTATGGCTACACCTTC
j_gene: TRBJ2-5; abundance: NA; d_gene: NA; v_gene: TRBV20-1; CDR3aa: CSATDQRETQYF; CDR3nt: TGCAGTGCTACGGACCAACGAGAGACCCAGTACTTC
j_gene: TRBJ2-1; abundance: NA; d_gene: NA; v_gene: TRBV20-1; CDR3aa: CSAKTGVSYNEQFF; CDR3nt: TGCAGTGCTAAGACGGGAGTATCCTACAATGAGCAGTTCTTC
j_gene: TRBJ2-5; abundance: many; d_gene: NA; v_gene: TRBV28; CDR3aa: CASRRGPRRGFIF; CDR3nt: TGTGCCAGCAGACGGGGGCCCCGAAGGGGTTTTATTTTC
j_gene: TRBJ1-6; abundance: many; d_gene: NA; v_gene: TRBV3-1; CDR3aa: CASSQGSYSALHF; CDR3nt: TGTGCCAGCAGCCAAGGTTCCTATTCGGCCCTCCACTTT
j_gene: TRBJ2-2; abundance: NA; d_gene: TRBD2; v_gene: TRBV11-3; CDR3aa: CASSLTVTSGSETGELFF; CDR3nt: TGTGCCAGCAGCTTAACGGTGACTAGCGGGAGTGAAACCGGGGAGCTGTTTTTT
j_gene: TRBJ1-5; abundance: many; d_gene: TRBD1; v_gene: TRBV7-7; CDR3aa: CASSSQGALSQPQHF; CDR3nt: TGTGCTAGCAGTTCCCAGGGGGCGCTTAGTCAGCCCCAGCATTTT
j_gene: TRBJ2-6; abundance: NA; d_gene: NA; v_gene: TRBV6-2/TRBV6-3; CDR3aa: CASSYSAAGANVLTF; CDR3nt: TGTGCCAGCAGTTACTCAGCGGCTGGGGCCAACGTCCTGACTTTC
j_gene: TRBJ1-2; abundance: NA; d_gene: TRBD1; v_gene: TRBV5-1; CDR3aa: CASSLAQGAYGYTF; CDR3nt: TGCGCCAGCAGCTTGGCACAGGGGGCTTATGGCTACACCTTC
j_gene: TRBJ2-2; abundance: NA; d_gene: TRBD2; v_gene: TRBV9; CDR3aa: CASSVGSSGRGNTGELFF; CDR3nt: TGTGCCAGCAGCGTAGGTTCTAGCGGGAGAGGGAACACCGGGGAGCTGTTTTTT
j_gene: TRBJ2-7; abundance: many; d_gene: TRBD2; v_gene: TRBV20-1; CDR3aa: CSASRGETSANREQYF; CDR3nt: TGCAGTGCTAGTAGGGGTGAGACTAGCGCCAATCGCGAGCAGTACTTC
j_gene: TRBJ2-1; abundance: many; d_gene: NA; v_gene: TRBV7-9; CDR3aa: CASSLRENEQFF; CDR3nt: TGTGCCAGCAGCTTACGGGAGAATGAGCAGTTCTTC
j_gene: TRBJ1-3; abundance: many; d_gene: NA; v_gene: TRBV10-3; CDR3aa: CAISERGSAGNTIYF; CDR3nt: TGTGCCATCAGTGAGAGGGGCTCCGCTGGAAACACCATATATTTT
j_gene: TRBJ2-5; abundance: once; d_gene: TRBD2; v_gene: TRBV5-5; CDR3aa: CASSHGGGSGETQYF; CDR3nt: TGCGCCAGCAGCCACGGTGGCGGGAGCGGAGAGACCCAGTACTTC
j_gene: TRBJ1-5; abundance: few; d_gene: NA; v_gene: TRBV4-1; CDR3aa: CASSFEEGGGQPQHF; CDR3nt: TGCGCCAGCAGCTTCGAGGAGGGTGGGGGTCAGCCCCAGCATTTT
j_gene: TRBJ2-6; abundance: once; d_gene: NA; v_gene: TRBV18; CDR3aa: CASFGGSSGANVLTF; CDR3nt: TGTGCCAGCTTCGGAGGGTCCTCTGGGGCCAACGTCCTGACTTTC
j_gene: TRBJ1-1; abundance: many; d_gene: NA; v_gene: TRBV6-5; CDR3aa: CASSYRGDTEAFF; CDR3nt: TGTGCCAGCAGTTACCGGGGGGACACTGAAGCTTTCTTT
j_gene: TRBJ1-1; abundance: NA; d_gene: TRBD1; v_gene: TRBV13; CDR3aa: CASSPRTGGNTEPFF; CDR3nt: TGTGCCAGCAGCCCTCGGACAGGGGGGAACACTGAACCTTTCTTT
j_gene: TRBJ1-1; abundance: many; d_gene: NA; v_gene: TRBV7-9; CDR3aa: CASSLEAGTEAFF; CDR3nt: TGTGCCAGCAGCTTAGAGGCCGGCACTGAAGCTTTCTTT
j_gene: TRBJ1-2; abundance: NA; d_gene: TRBD1; v_gene: TRBV4-1; CDR3aa: CASSQPQTRQGGSYGYTF; CDR3nt: TGCGCCAGCAGCCAACCACAGACCCGACAGGGCGGTTCCTATGGCTACACCTTC
j_gene: TRBJ1-5; abundance: many; d_gene: NA; v_gene: TRBV2; CDR3aa: CASSEGSGNQPQHF; CDR3nt: TGTGCCAGCAGTGAAGGTTCTGGAAATCAGCCCCAGCATTTT
j_gene: TRBJ1-3; abundance: few; d_gene: TRBD1; v_gene: TRBV5-1; CDR3aa: CASSLGQIGSGNTIYF; CDR3nt: TGCGCCAGCAGCCTGGGACAGATCGGCTCTGGAAACACCATATATTTT
j_gene: TRBJ1-5; abundance: many; d_gene: TRBD1; v_gene: TRBV20-1; CDR3aa: CSARTGQRDQPQHF; CDR3nt: TGCAGTGCTAGGACGGGACAGCGGGATCAGCCCCAGCATTTT
j_gene: TRBJ2-1; abundance: many; d_gene: TRBD2; v_gene: TRBV28; CDR3aa: CASRSTSDEQFF; CDR3nt: TGTGCCAGCAGATCTACTAGCGATGAGCAGTTCTTC
j_gene: TRBJ1-1; abundance: many; d_gene: NA; v_gene: TRBV11-1; CDR3aa: CASSLIGNPDSYRFGEAFF; CDR3nt: TGTGCCAGCAGCTTAATTGGGAACCCGGACTCCTACAGGTTCGGAGAAGCTTTCTTT
j_gene: TRBJ2-1; abundance: few; d_gene: TRBD2; v_gene: TRBV30; CDR3aa: CAWSVGFGRTSGRPSYNEQFF; CDR3nt: TGTGCCTGGAGTGTAGGGTTCGGGAGGACTAGCGGGAGGCCTTCCTACAATGAGCAGTTCTTC
j_gene: TRBJ2-1; abundance: NA; d_gene: TRBD2; v_gene: TRBV4-1; CDR3aa: CASTPGASGRVDEQFF; CDR3nt: TGCGCCAGCACTCCCGGGGCTAGCGGGAGAGTCGATGAGCAGTTCTTC